The 29 T cell receptor beta chains below were found in one sample sequenced in a study of human T cells and chemical hapten exposure. TCRdb itself ran the RACE reads through MiXCR, one entry per CDR3 protein. The sample shows about 37,000 distinct CDR3 sequences, roughly 5.4% of them seen only once. The time point was: healthy volunteer bleed at 6 weeks. Someone pulled total RNA out of unfractionated whole blood. The sample consisted of whole blood. The receptors here all came from a human donor in good health. Some clones in this sample may be carry-over from other donors' samples.

This clonotype has a handful of counts. A junction boundary mismatches the germline segment, possibly from a read error. The rearrangement uses TRBV29-1 and TRBJ1-1, with D perhaps matching TRBD1 (5 bases). The CDR3 consists of 12 residues. The germline gives CDR1 SQVTM, CDR2 ANQGSEA. As DNA, the CDR3 is TGCAGCGTTGCTTACAGGAACGCTGAAGCTTTCTTT. Protein product: CSVAYRNAEAFF.

This clonotype was detected only a few times. The rearrangement joins TRBV2 to TRBJ2-7, with TRBD1 identical over 11 bases. Unmatched junction bases numbered 7, after V lost 7 bases and J lost 5 bases. The CDR3 extends over 14 amino acids. CDR1 and CDR2 from the germline V gene are SNHLY and FYNNEI. The CDR3 spells CASMLGQGANEQYF. The CDR3, as DNA: TGTGCCAGCATGCTCGGACAGGGGGCGAACGAGCAGTACTTC.

This clonotype was detected many times. V is TRBV29-1 and J is TRBJ1-4, with 7 bases aligning to TRBD1. This CDR3 spans 13 amino acids. J gave up 5 bases and V 5 bases, and 5 bases lay outside the gene matches. CDR1 is SQVTM and CDR2 is ANQGSEA in the germline V gene. CDR3 protein: CSVFARGNEKLFF. DNA of the CDR3: TGCAGCGTTTTTGCCAGGGGGAATGAAAAACTGTTTTTT.

Ten or more counts support this clonotype. The chain uses TRBV5-4 and TRBJ2-2; TRBD2 matches at 8 bases. The CDR3 has 16 residues. V trimming: 3 bases; J trimming: 4 bases; junction bases outside the gene matches: 8. Germline CDR1 reads SGHNT; CDR2 reads YYREEE (reference sequence). Written as DNA, the CDR3 is TGTGCCAGCAGCTCTCCCGGGACTAGGACCACCGGGGAGCTGTTTTTT. Its translation is CASSSPGTRTTGELFF.

This clonotype was seen at least ten times. The V gene is TRBV3-1, the J gene TRBJ2-3; 12 bases fit TRBD2. CDR3 size: 15 residues. From germline, CDR1 is LGHDT and CDR2 YNNKEL (reference sequence). J gave up 5 bases and V 4 bases, and 4 bases lay outside the gene matches. The CDR3 is CASSRTSGAQDTQYF. In nucleotides, the CDR3 is TGTGCCAGCAGCCGGACTAGCGGGGCCCAAGATACGCAGTATTTT.

This clonotype was seen at least ten times. This chain connects TRBV12-3 or TRBV12-4 to TRBJ1-5, with D possibly TRBD1 on 5 matching bases. V lost 3 bases and J lost 4, with 16 bases in between. The CDR3 spans 16 residues. CDR3 loop: CASSFGGGSGNQPQHF. Here the CDR3 DNA reads TGTGCCAGCAGTTTTGGGGGGGGATCGGGGAATCAGCCCCAGCATTTT.

This clonotype was found a few times. A read error may produce the germline difference seen at one junction end. The V gene is TRBV7-8, the J gene TRBJ2-2, with TRBD2 identical over 10 bases. The CDR3 has 18 amino acids. Germline CDR1 is SGHVS and CDR2 is FQNEAQ. The CDR3 nucleotides are TGTGCCAGCAGCCCGGGGATAGCGGGGGGCCCTAACAGCGGGGAGCTGTTTTTT. As protein: CASSPGIAGGPNSGELFF.

This clonotype is categorized as medium-sized (0.01 to 0.1%). V and J are TRBV2 and TRBJ2-3; D is perhaps TRBD1 (6 bases). Between the trimmed V and J ends, which lost 5 bases and 2 bases, there was a span of 11 bases. The CDR3 contains 14 residues. CDR1 is SNHLY, CDR2 FYNNEI, per germline. CDR3 amino acids: CASSSNRDTDTQYF. DNA for the CDR3: TGTGCCAGCAGTTCAAACAGGGACACAGATACGCAGTATTTT.

This clonotype was seen ten or more times. This chain connects TRBV2 to TRBJ2-5; D is possibly TRBD1 (5 bases). The germline CDR1 and CDR2 sequences are SNHLY and FYNNEI. Trimming left V 8 bases short and J 5 bases short, with 15 bases between. The CDR3 totals 13 residues. The CDR3 DNA reads TGTGCCAGCTCCCCAGGGTTAGGGGAGACCCAGTACTTC. Its translation is CASSPGLGETQYF.

This clonotype was seen many times. Sequence at one end of the junction differs from germline and may be a read error. The chain couples TRBV7-2 to TRBJ1-1; D is ambiguous. In germline, CDR1 is SGHTA, CDR2 FQGNSA. This CDR3 is built from 13 residues. CDR3 DNA: TGTGCCAGCACCACCGATCGGGCCGCTCCTCCCTTCTGG. Its protein is CASTTDRAAPPFW.

In this sample, this clonotype turned up many times. The chain combines TRBV12-3 or TRBV12-4 with TRBJ2-5; possibly TRBD2 for D (6 bases). V was shortened by 0 bases and J by 5 bases, with 10 bases between the two germline ends. The CDR3 is made up of 14 amino acids. The CDR3 sequence: CASSLAPRGETQYF. CDR3 bases: TGTGCCAGCAGTTTAGCACCCCGGGGGGAGACCCAGTACTTC.

This clonotype showed up many times. The junction and the germline gene differ at one end; a read error may be behind it. J is TRBJ2-6 and V is TRBV27, with a tentative D call TRBD1 (5 bases). The CDR3 runs 18 residues. Germline loops: CDR1 MNHEY, CDR2 SMNVEV (reference sequence). The chain's CDR3 is CASSLSARVNSGANVLTF. CDR3 coding DNA: TGTGCCAGCAGCTTATCAGCCAGGGTTAACTCTGGGGCCAACGTCCTGACTTTC.

This clonotype has a count of ten or more. V gene TRBV2 combines with J gene TRBJ2-4, with TRBD2 matching 8 bases. Germline CDR1 is SNHLY and CDR2 is FYNNEI. The CDR3 is 16 residues long. The ends lost 4 bases at V and 5 bases at J; junction bases unmatched: 10. The CDR3 reads CASSGGWSGSQNIQYF. The CDR3 DNA reads TGTGCCAGCAGTGGAGGCTGGAGCGGGAGCCAAAACATTCAGTACTTC.

Many counts were recorded for this clonotype. This sequence joins TRBV20-1 and TRBJ1-1; 8 positions match TRBD1. With 2 bases clipped from V and 1 base from J, the junction kept 6 bases outside the gene matches. The germline V gene encodes CDR1 DFQATT and CDR2 SNEGSKA (reference sequence). This CDR3 is built from 15 residues. DNA of the CDR3: TGCAGTGCTAGAAACGCAGGGGGCAGGAACACTGAAGCTTTCTTT. Residues: CSARNAGGRNTEAFF.

This clonotype appeared many times. The chain combines TRBV10-3 with TRBJ1-2, with unresolved D. The V gene lost 3 bases and the J gene lost 3 bases, with 8 bases spanning the gap. Germline V gene lookup returns CDR1 ENHRY and CDR2 SYGVKD. This CDR3 is 13 amino acids long. CDR3 residues: CAISDDPYYGYTF. DNA of the CDR3: TGTGCCATCAGTGACGACCCTTACTATGGCTACACCTTC.

This clonotype has more than one count but fewer than ten. CDR3: CASSYRPGTGDAEAFF. In nucleotides, the CDR3 is TGTGCCAGCAGTTACCGTCCCGGGACAGGGGACGCTGAAGCTTTCTTT. The chain couples TRBV6-6 to TRBJ1-1; TRBD1 matches 10 bases. The CDR3 is 16 amino acids. V lost 2 bases, J lost 6 bases, and 9 bases stayed unmatched. Germline CDR1 reads MNHNY; CDR2 reads SVGAGI (reference sequence).

This clonotype was counted ten times or more. V is TRBV29-1 and J is TRBJ2-7; TRBD1 aligns across 9 bases. J was trimmed by 3 bases and V by 1 base; bases with no gene match: 1. The CDR3 consists of 13 residues. The V gene's germline CDR1 is SQVTM and CDR2 ANQGSEA. The CDR3 protein is CSVEGDRDYEQYF. In DNA, the CDR3 is TGCAGCGTTGAAGGGGACAGGGACTACGAGCAGTACTTC.

This clonotype was seen a handful of times. The CDR3 protein is CSVDRGKDTEAFF. CDR3 nucleotide sequence: TGCAGCGTTGATAGGGGGAAGGACACTGAAGCTTTCTTT. The chain links TRBV29-1 to TRBJ1-1, with D maybe TRBD1 (6 bases). Trimming shortened V by 3 bases and J by 3 bases, and 11 bases separated the two germline ends. CDR3 length: 13 amino acids. Germline V gene data show CDR1 as SQVTM and CDR2 as ANQGSEA.

This clonotype is medium-sized in the sample. CDR3 residues: CASSGENSPLHF. In DNA form, the CDR3 reads TGTGCCAGCAGTGGTGAAAACTCACCCCTCCACTTT. This rearrangement joins TRBV12-3 or TRBV12-4 to TRBJ1-6; D not resolved. The CDR3 length is 12 residues. The V end lost 5 bases, the J end lost 10 bases, and 9 bases lay between the germline ends.

This clonotype was detected many times. V gene TRBV30 combines with J gene TRBJ1-3; no clear D gene. This CDR3 has 14 residues. Germline lookup yields CDR1 GTSNPN and CDR2 SVGIG (reference sequence). Trimming took 0 bases from V and 1 from J, leaving 7 bases between them. CDR3 amino acids: CAWSVLGSGNTIYF. DNA of the CDR3: TGTGCCTGGAGTGTATTGGGGTCTGGAAACACCATATATTTT.

This clonotype was seen more than once but under ten times. The V and J genes are TRBV9 and TRBJ1-5, with 10 bases lining up with TRBD1. The germline V gene has CDR1 SGDLS and CDR2 YYNGEE. Losses at the gene ends were 3 bases for V and 4 bases for J; bases not matched to a gene: 10. The CDR3 totals 17 residues. The DNA of the CDR3 is TGTGCCAGCAGCGCCAGACAGGGGGCCGGTAGTAATCAGCCCCAGCATTTT. Translation: CASSARQGAGSNQPQHF.

This CDR3 reads CASSLARLDRGRSNTQYF. CDR3 sequence (DNA): TGTGCCAGCAGCTTGGCCCGCCTTGACAGGGGGAGGTCAAATACGCAGTATTTT. The chain combines TRBV7-2 with TRBJ2-3; TRBD1 agrees at 9 bases. The CDR3 is made up of 18 amino acids. Germline loops: CDR1 SGHTA, CDR2 FQGNSA. V dropped 3 bases and J dropped 7; count of bases not matched to a gene: 17.

J is TRBJ1-2 and V is TRBV2; 8 bases are shared with TRBD1. J gave up 0 bases and V 5 bases, and 2 bases lay outside the gene matches. CDR3 length equals 14 residues. Per the germline V gene, CDR1 is SNHLY and CDR2 is FYNNEI. CDR3 amino acids: CASSPGQANYGYTF. The CDR3 bases are TGTGCCAGCAGTCCGGGACAGGCTAACTATGGCTACACCTTC.

The chain combines TRBV12-3 or TRBV12-4 with TRBJ1-2, with 8 bases aligning to TRBD1. V lost 7 bases, J lost 4 bases, and 5 bases stayed unmatched. The length of the CDR3 is 13 residues. The CDR3 DNA sequence: TGTGCCAGCACCCCAGGGGGCAGCTATGGCTACACCTTC. Amino acid sequence: CASTPGGSYGYTF.

At least ten counts were recorded for this clonotype. This chain's CDR3 is CASSPQGDSPLHF. CDR3 coding DNA: TGTGCCAGCAGCCCGCAGGGGGATTCACCCCTCCACTTT. V and J are TRBV3-1 and TRBJ1-6; 7 bases fit TRBD1. The V and J ends lost 4 bases and 8 bases, in that order; junction bases with no gene match: 2. In germline, CDR1 is LGHDT, CDR2 YNNKEL (reference sequence). This CDR3 comprises 13 residues.

This clonotype came up many times. The chain links TRBV5-4 to TRBJ2-3; 10 bases match TRBD2. CDR1 SGHNT and CDR2 YYREEE come from the germline V gene (reference sequence). The CDR3 is made up of 19 amino acids. The V gene end was trimmed by 0 bases and the J gene end by 4 bases; junction bases not matched to a gene: 14. The CDR3 DNA sequence: TGTGCCAGCAGCTTGGTCTCTAGCGGGGGTCTAATGGGGGCAGATACGCAGTATTTT. This encodes CASSLVSSGGLMGADTQYF.

Many counts were recorded for this clonotype. This chain links TRBV7-2 with TRBJ2-3, with a tentative D call TRBD2 (5 bases). The CDR3 sequence is 13 residues long. From germline, CDR1 is SGHTA and CDR2 FQGNSA. Trimming removed 5 bases from V and 4 bases from J, with 10 bases in between. The CDR3 reads CASSPHSADTQYF. DNA for the CDR3: TGTGCCAGCAGCCCCCATAGCGCAGATACGCAGTATTTT. Looking up the rest from reference TRBV7-2 and TRBJ2-3 gives the full variable domain: GAGVSQSPSNKVTEKGKDVELRCDPISGHTALYWYRQSLGQGLEFLIYFQGNSAPDKSGLPSDRFSAERTGGSVSTLTIQRTQQEDSAVYLCASSPHSADTQYFGPGTRLTVL.

This clonotype was detected many times. The rearrangement uses TRBV3-1 and TRBJ1-1; D gene uncertain. The germline V gene encodes CDR1 LGHDT and CDR2 YNNKEL (reference sequence). This CDR3 is built from 12 residues. Trimming removed 5 bases from V and 4 bases from J, with 8 bases in between. The CDR3 sequence is CASSFGVTEAFF. The CDR3 DNA reads as TGTGCCAGCAGCTTTGGCGTCACTGAAGCTTTCTTT.

This clonotype appeared many times. The rearrangement uses TRBV2 and TRBJ1-1, with TRBD1 matching over 7 bases. The CDR3 has 17 amino acids. The V and J ends lost 6 bases and 3 bases, in that order; junction bases with no gene match: 16. Germline values: CDR1 SNHLY, CDR2 FYNNEI. CDR3 DNA: TGTGCCAGCAGGCGGGGGACAGCCCTAACGATGGACACTGAAGCTTTCTTT. Translating gives CASRRGTALTMDTEAFF.